This T cell receptor (beta chain) appears in the sequencing data of a study of T-cell memory formation after mild COVID-19. Broader study findings: The second-wave clones peaking on day 37 were not confirmed as SARS-CoV-2-specific. Contracting CD4+ clones sat mainly in CM and EM; CD8+ in EMRA. Detection of some responders pre-infection suggested pre-existing cross-reactive memory T cells participated. Day 15 to 85 contractors were CD4/CD8 balanced; later expanders leaned CD4+.

The V gene end was trimmed by 2 bases and the J gene end by 5 bases; junction bases not matched to a gene: 5. The CDR3 has 15 residues. CDR1 and CDR2 from the germline V gene are SEHNR and FQNEAQ (reference sequence). MiXCR, applied by TCRdb to the 5' RACE reads, yields one record per CDR3 protein. The data contain 530,000 or so distinct CDR3 sequences, 17% of them singletons. On this clonotype: Its antigen is still unknown.

This sequence was found in an adult woman who had mild COVID-19 (a few samples of this study predate the infection). Cell type and time point are not known. The chain uses TRBV7-9 and TRBJ2-1; 8 nucleotides line up with TRBD1. Sequenced: PBMCs or a T cell subset sorted from them (not recorded which). This CDR3 is CASSLSQGANNEQFF. The CDR3 DNA is TGTGCCAGCAGCTTATCGCAGGGGGCGAACAATGAGCAGTTCTTC.